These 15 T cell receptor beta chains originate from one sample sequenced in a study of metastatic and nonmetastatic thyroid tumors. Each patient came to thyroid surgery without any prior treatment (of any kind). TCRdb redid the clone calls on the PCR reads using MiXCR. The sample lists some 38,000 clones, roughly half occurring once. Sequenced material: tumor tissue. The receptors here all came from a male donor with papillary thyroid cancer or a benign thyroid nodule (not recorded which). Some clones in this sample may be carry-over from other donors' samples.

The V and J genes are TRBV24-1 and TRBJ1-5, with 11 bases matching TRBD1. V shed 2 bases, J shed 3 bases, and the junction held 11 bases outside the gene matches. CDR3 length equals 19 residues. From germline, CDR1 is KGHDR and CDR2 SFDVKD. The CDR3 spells CATSDSPRDRGTDNQPQHF. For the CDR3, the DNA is TGTGCCACCAGTGATTCACCACGGGACAGGGGGACAGACAATCAGCCCCAGCATTTT.

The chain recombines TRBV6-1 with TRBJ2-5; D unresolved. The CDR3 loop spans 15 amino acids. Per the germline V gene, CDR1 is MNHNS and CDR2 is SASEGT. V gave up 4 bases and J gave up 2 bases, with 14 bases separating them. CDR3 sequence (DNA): TGTGCCAGCAGTGCCGGGTTTAGTGAGCAAGAGACCCAGTACTTC. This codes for CASSAGFSEQETQYF.

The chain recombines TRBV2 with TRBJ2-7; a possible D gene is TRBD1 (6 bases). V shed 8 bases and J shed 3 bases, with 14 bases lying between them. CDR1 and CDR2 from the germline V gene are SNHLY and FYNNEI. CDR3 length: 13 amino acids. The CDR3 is CASEAGQSYEQYF. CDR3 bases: TGTGCCAGCGAAGCCGGACAGAGCTACGAGCAGTACTTC.

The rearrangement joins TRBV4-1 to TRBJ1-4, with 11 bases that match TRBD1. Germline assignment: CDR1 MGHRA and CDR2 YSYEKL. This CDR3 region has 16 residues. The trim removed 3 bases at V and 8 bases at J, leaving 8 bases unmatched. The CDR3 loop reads CASSHEPGQGEEKLFF. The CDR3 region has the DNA TGCGCCAGCAGCCACGAACCGGGACAGGGGGAGGAAAAACTGTTTTTT.

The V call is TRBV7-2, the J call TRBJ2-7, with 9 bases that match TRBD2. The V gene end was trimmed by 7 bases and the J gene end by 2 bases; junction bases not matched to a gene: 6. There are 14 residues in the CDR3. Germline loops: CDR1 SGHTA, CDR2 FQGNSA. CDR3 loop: CASISSGTTYEQYF. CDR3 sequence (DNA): TGTGCCAGCATCTCTAGCGGGACGACCTACGAGCAGTACTTC.

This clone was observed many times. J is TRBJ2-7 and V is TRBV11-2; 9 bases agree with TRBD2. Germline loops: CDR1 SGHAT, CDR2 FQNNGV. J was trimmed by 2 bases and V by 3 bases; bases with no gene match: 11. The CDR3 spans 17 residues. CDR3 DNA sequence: TGTGCCAGCAGCTTCTCTTTAGCGGGGGTCGAACCCTACGAGCAGTACTTC. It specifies CASSFSLAGVEPYEQYF.

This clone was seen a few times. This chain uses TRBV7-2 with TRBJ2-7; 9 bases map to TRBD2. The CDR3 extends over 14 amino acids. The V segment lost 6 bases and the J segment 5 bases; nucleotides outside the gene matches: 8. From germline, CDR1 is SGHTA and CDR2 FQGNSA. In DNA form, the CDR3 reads TGTGCCAGCAGACATCCGGGACTAGCACACGAGCAGTACTTC. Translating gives CASRHPGLAHEQYF.

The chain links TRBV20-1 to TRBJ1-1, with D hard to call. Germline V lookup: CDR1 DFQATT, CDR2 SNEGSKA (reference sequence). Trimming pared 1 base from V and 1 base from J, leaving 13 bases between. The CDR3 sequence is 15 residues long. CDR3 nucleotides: TGCAGTGCTAGAGTAGGAGGGAGCTCGAACACTGAAGCTTTCTTT. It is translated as CSARVGGSSNTEAFF.

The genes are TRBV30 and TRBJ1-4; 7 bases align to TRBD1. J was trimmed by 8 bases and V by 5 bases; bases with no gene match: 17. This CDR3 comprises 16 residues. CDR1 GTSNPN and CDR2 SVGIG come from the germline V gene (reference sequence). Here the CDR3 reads CAWAIRGQVVYEKLFF. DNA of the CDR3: TGTGCCTGGGCGATTCGCGGACAGGTCGTTTACGAAAAACTGTTTTTT.

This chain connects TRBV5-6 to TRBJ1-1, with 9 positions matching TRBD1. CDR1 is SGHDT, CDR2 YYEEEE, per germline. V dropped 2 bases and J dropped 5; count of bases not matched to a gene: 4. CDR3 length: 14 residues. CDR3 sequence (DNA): TGTGCCAGCAGCTTTACAGGGGGCAGGACTGAAGCTTTCTTT. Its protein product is CASSFTGGRTEAFF.

CDR3 DNA: TGTGCCAGCAGCTTTGGCGGCGGGGCCAGCAAAAACATTCAGTACTTC. Translated: CASSFGGGASKNIQYF. The chain combines TRBV11-1 with TRBJ2-7; the D gene is possibly TRBD2 (6 bases). The DNA matches TRBJ2-4 better at its end, which makes the J call doubtful. The CDR3 length is 16 residues. CDR1 and CDR2 from the germline V gene are SGHAT and FQDESV (reference sequence).

Here the CDR3 DNA reads TGTGCCAGCAGTTATGGGCAATTCGTCACAGATACGCAGTATTTT. As protein: CASSYGQFVTDTQYF. This chain links TRBV6-2 or TRBV6-3 with TRBJ2-3; D remains unclear. This CDR3 has 15 amino acids. CDR1 and CDR2 from the germline V gene are MNHEY and SVGEGT. The ends were cut back, 3 bases at V and 2 bases at J, with 12 bases in the middle.

The CDR3 reads CASSVGTGGAFNEKLFF. CDR3 nucleotides: TGTGCCAGCAGCGTAGGGACAGGGGGCGCCTTTAATGAAAAACTGTTTTTT. The genes are TRBV9 and TRBJ1-4, with 11 bases aligning to TRBD1. In germline, CDR1 is SGDLS, CDR2 YYNGEE. This CDR3 is 17 amino acids long. V shed 0 bases and J 4 bases; nucleotides not matched to a gene: 5. Complete variable domain (other parts from reference TRBV9 and TRBJ1-4): DSGVTQTPKHLITATGQRVTLRCSPRSGDLSVYWYQQSLDQGLQFLIQYYNGEERAKGNILERFSAQQFPDLHSELNLSSLELGDSALYFCASSVGTGGAFNEKLFFGSGTQLSVL.

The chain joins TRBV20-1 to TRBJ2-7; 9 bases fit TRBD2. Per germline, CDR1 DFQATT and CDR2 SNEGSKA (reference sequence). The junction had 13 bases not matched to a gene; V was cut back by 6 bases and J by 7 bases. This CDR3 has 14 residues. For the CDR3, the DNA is TGCAGTGCACCTAGCGGGGCGGGAGGCTGGGAGCAGTACTTC. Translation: CSAPSGAGGWEQYF.

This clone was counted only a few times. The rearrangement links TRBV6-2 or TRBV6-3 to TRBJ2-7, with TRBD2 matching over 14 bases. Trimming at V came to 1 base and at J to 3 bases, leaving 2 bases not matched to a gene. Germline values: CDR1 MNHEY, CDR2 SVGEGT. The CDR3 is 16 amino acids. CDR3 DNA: TGTGCCAGCAGTTACTGGGGACTAGCGGGGGACTACGAGCAGTACTTC. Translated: CASSYWGLAGDYEQYF.